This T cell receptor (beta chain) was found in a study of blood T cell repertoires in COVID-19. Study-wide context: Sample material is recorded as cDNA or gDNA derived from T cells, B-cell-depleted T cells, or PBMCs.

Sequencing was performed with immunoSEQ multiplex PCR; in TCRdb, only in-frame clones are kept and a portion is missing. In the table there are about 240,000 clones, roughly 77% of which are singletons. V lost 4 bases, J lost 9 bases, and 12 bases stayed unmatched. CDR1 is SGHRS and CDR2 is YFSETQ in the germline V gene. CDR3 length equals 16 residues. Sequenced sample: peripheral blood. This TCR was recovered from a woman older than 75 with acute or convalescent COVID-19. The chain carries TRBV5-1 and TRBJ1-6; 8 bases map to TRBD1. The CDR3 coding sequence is TGCGCCAGCAGCGCCGGACAGGGTGGGAATGGTTCACCCCTCCACTTT. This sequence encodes CASSAGQGGNGSPLHF.